This TCR beta chain was obtained from a study of OX40 agonist ivuxolimab in advanced cancers. Study as a whole: Ivuxolimab was administered intravenously to patients at 0.01 to 10 mg/kg every 2 weeks. The study reported partial responses in three patients: one hepatocellular carcinoma, two cutaneous melanoma. Findings and caveats of the study: Low normalized T-cell clonal expansion also characterized some of the nonresponders.

Comment on this clone: Its target is not known.

Autoimmune disease history or systemic immunosuppression led to patient exclusion. Measured with immunoSEQ multiplex PCR; TCRdb has only the in-frame clones, and not every one. The data hold roughly 56,000 clones, with roughly 80% observed a single time. This CDR3 region has 15 residues. The germline CDR1 and CDR2 sequences are SGHNT and YENEEA. V was clipped by 7 bases and J by 0 bases; unmatched bases: 6. This clonotype was obtained from an adult with an advanced solid tumor such as melanoma, head and neck, liver or kidney cancer. Sequenced material: CD4+ or CD8+ T cells sorted from blood, taken in a trial of the OX40 agonist ivuxolimab. The rearrangement joins TRBV11-3 to TRBJ2-1; 7 nucleotides align to TRBD1. This CDR3 is CASTVRQGSYNEQFF. In nucleotides, the CDR3 is TGTGCCAGCACCGTGCGACAGGGCTCCTACAATGAGCAGTTCTTC.